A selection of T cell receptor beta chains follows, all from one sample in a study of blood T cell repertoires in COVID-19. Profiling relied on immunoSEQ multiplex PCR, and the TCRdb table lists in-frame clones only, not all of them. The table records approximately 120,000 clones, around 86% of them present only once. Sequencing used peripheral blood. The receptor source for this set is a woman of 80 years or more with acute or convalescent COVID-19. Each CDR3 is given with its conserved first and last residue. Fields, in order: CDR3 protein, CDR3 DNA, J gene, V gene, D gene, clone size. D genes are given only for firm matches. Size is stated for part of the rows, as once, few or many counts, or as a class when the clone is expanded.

CASHVQGLNQPQHF TGTGCCAGTCATGTACAGGGCCTCAATCAGCCCCAGCATTTT TRBJ1-5 TRBV28 - -
CASSQRTGRGSYNSPLHF TGCGCCAGCAGCCAACGGACAGGGAGGGGATCCTATAATTCACCCCTCCACTTT TRBJ1-6 TRBV4-3 TRBD1 -
CATSDSGTGNTGELFF TGTGCCACCAGTGATTCCGGGACAGGGAACACCGGGGAGCTGTTTTTT TRBJ2-2 TRBV24-1 TRBD1 -
CASSRGDSTYNEQFF TGTGCCAGCAGCCGCGGGGACTCTACGTACAATGAGCAGTTCTTC TRBJ2-1 TRBV9 - -
CASSRQGITEAFF TGTGCCAGCAGTAGACAGGGGATAACTGAAGCTTTCTTT TRBJ1-1 TRBV6-6 TRBD1 -
CASRTDSGNTIYF TGTGCCAGCAGGACAGACTCTGGAAACACCATATATTTT TRBJ1-3 TRBV6-5 - once
CASSPRAAAGGGETQYF TGCGCCAGCAGCCCCAGGGCAGCGGCGGGGGGCGGAGAGACCCAGTACTTC TRBJ2-5 TRBV4-3 TRBD2 -
CASSKRTDGAEAFF TGTGCCAGCAGCAAACGGACGGACGGGGCTGAAGCTTTCTTT TRBJ1-1 TRBV5-5 - -
CAISETIVEGKGQTDTQYF TGTGCCATCAGTGAGACAATCGTAGAGGGGAAGGGACAGACAGATACGCAGTATTTT TRBJ2-3 TRBV10-3 TRBD1 -
CASSLEPGQGYTIYF TGCGCCAGCAGCTTGGAGCCGGGACAGGGGTACACCATATATTTT TRBJ1-3 TRBV5-1 TRBD1 -
CASSLGTHANYGYTF TGTGCCAGCAGCTTAGGGACACACGCTAACTATGGCTACACCTTC TRBJ1-2 TRBV7-2 - -